This passage covers 10 T cell receptor beta chains from one sample sequenced in a study of T cells after somatic rescue of genetic block. Profiling relied on immunoSEQ multiplex PCR, and the TCRdb table lists in-frame clones only, not all of them. This sample has 95,000 to 120,000 clones, with 90% to 95% found just once. Sample: peripheral blood mononuclear cells (PBMCs). Receptors were obtained from a woman younger than 30.

The chain carries TRBV7-3 and TRBJ2-2, with D possibly TRBD2 on 6 matching bases. The CDR3 length is 15 residues. The germline V and J ends were trimmed by 5 bases and 7 bases, with 17 bases remaining between them. The germline CDR1 and CDR2 sequences are SGHTA and FQGTGA. DNA for the CDR3: TGTGCCAGCAGCCCCACCCCGGGGGATGGCGGGGAGCTGTTTTTT. Translating it yields CASSPTPGDGGELFF.

This rearrangement joins TRBV28 to TRBJ2-1; D is uncertain. Germline assignment: CDR1 MDHEN and CDR2 SYDVKM. Trimming cost V 2 bases and J 6 bases, with 5 bases left between them. This CDR3 is 12 amino acids long. CDR3 DNA: TGTGCCAGCAGTTTAGTGGGCAATGAGCAGTTCTTC. Translation: CASSLVGNEQFF.

This chain connects TRBV2 to TRBJ1-2; the D gene is possibly TRBD1 (5 bases). Between the trimmed V and J ends, which lost 4 bases and 3 bases, there was a span of 12 bases. The CDR3 sequence is 14 residues long. Germline CDR1 reads SNHLY; CDR2 reads FYNNEI. The CDR3 DNA sequence: TGTGCCAGCAGTGGGGGCAGGCGGGACTATGGCTACACCTTC. Translation: CASSGGRRDYGYTF.

CDR3 nucleotide sequence: TGTGCCAGCAGCTTAAACAGGTGGAGACTCGTGAACACTGAAGCTTTCTTT. Translated: CASSLNRWRLVNTEAFF. V usage is TRBV5-6 and J usage is TRBJ1-1; maybe TRBD1 (5 bases). V shed 2 bases and J shed 0 bases, with 17 bases lying between them. Germline CDR1 SGHDT, CDR2 YYEEEE. The CDR3 sequence is 17 residues long. Full variable domain (missing parts from reference TRBV5-6 and TRBJ1-1): DAGVTQSPTHLIKTRGQQVTLRCSPKSGHDTVSWYQQALGQGPQFIFQYYEEEERQRGNFPDRFSGHQFPNYSSELNVNALLLGDSALYLCASSLNRWRLVNTEAFFGQGTRLTVV.

This sequence joins TRBV5-1 and TRBJ1-4; D remains unclear. V was cut by 4 bases and J by 0 bases, with 16 bases left in between. The V gene's germline CDR1 is SGHRS and CDR2 YFSETQ. This CDR3 has 17 amino acids. The CDR3 protein is CASSPPAGSATNEKLFF. In DNA, the CDR3 is TGCGCCAGCAGCCCCCCCGCTGGCAGTGCAACTAATGAAAAACTGTTTTTT.

The V gene is TRBV2, the J gene TRBJ2-7, with D unresolved. The CDR3 contains 13 residues. The germline V gene has CDR1 SNHLY and CDR2 FYNNEI. Trimming left V 7 bases short and J 3 bases short, with 13 bases between. CDR3 sequence: CASIGSGSYEQYF. The CDR3 DNA reads as TGTGCCAGCATCGGGTCAGGTAGCTACGAGCAGTACTTC.

The chain links TRBV7-2 to TRBJ2-7; 7 positions agree with TRBD2. Germline V lookup: CDR1 SGHTA, CDR2 FQGNSA. V lost 3 bases to trimming and J lost 1 base; unmatched junction nucleotides: 3. CDR3 length: 14 residues. CDR3 DNA: TGTGCCAGCAGCTTTACTAGCGCATCCTACGAGCAGTACTTC. Its translation: CASSFTSASYEQYF.

The chain uses TRBV6-5 and TRBJ2-7, with a possible D match to TRBD2 (7 bases). This CDR3 comprises 14 residues. The germline V and J ends were trimmed by 10 bases and 0 bases, with 16 bases remaining between them. Germline CDR1 and CDR2: MNHEY and SVGAGI. The CDR3 protein is CATMGGGGSYEQYF. Here the CDR3 DNA reads TGTGCCACCATGGGGGGAGGGGGCTCCTACGAGCAGTACTTC.

V and J are TRBV18 and TRBJ1-4; 7 bases align to TRBD1. V was clipped by 2 bases and J by 6 bases; unmatched bases: 9. Germline CDR1 KGHSH, CDR2 LQKENI. The CDR3 sequence is 16 residues long. The CDR3 DNA is TGTGCCAGCTCACCAAACCAGCCACAGGGGTATGAAAAACTGTTTTTT. Residues: CASSPNQPQGYEKLFF.

The chain recombines TRBV7-2 with TRBJ1-5; the D gene is possibly TRBD1 (6 bases). This CDR3 comprises 16 residues. The germline CDR1 and CDR2 sequences are SGHTA and FQGNSA. The germline V and J ends were trimmed by 3 bases and 9 bases, with 21 bases remaining between them. CDR3 sequence: CASSLMGGQATGPQHF. In nucleotides, the CDR3 is TGTGCCAGCAGCTTGATGGGCGGGCAGGCGACAGGGCCCCAGCATTTT.